This T cell receptor beta chain was captured in a study of T cells in Graves' hyperthyroidism and ophthalmopathy. J lost 8 bases, V lost 1 base, and 7 bases had no gene match. This CDR3 is built from 15 residues. Germline V gene data show CDR1 as DFQATT and CDR2 as SNEGSKA (reference sequence). Template material for amplifying TCR beta CDR3 regions consisted of RNA transcripts. When the TCR CDR3 underwent first-round RT-PCR, the HTBI primer set was used. TCRdb re-analysed the multiplex PCR reads in MiXCR, keeping a single row per CDR3 protein. The sample has about 200,000 distinct CDR3 sequences, about 18% seen once. In making diagnoses, clinical symptoms, serum thyroxine and TRAb, thyroid ultrasound and orbital computed tomography were all used. This clonotype was seen many times.

The source material was blood. This chain connects TRBV20-1 to TRBJ1-6, with 8 bases aligning to TRBD1. This receptor was taken from a man aged 40-49 years with Graves' hyperthyroidism. The CDR3 reads CSARARTGRDSPLHF. CDR3 coding DNA: TGCAGTGCTAGAGCACGGACAGGGAGGGATTCACCCCTCCACTTT.